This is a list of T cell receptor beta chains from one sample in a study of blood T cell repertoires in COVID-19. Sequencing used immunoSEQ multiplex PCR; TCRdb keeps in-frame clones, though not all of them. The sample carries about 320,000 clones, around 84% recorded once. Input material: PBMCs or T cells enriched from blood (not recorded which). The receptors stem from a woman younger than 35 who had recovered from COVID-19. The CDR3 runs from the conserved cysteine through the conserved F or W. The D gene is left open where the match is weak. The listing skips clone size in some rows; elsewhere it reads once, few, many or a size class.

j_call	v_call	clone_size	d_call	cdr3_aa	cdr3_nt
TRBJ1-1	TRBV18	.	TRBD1	CASSPPTGGLNTEAFF	TGTGCCAGCTCACCACCCACAGGGGGATTGAACACTGAAGCTTTCTTT
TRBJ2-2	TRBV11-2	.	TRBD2	CASTAAGVNTGELFF	TGTGCCAGCACGGCGGCGGGAGTGAACACCGGGGAGCTGTTTTTT
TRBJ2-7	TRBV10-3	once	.	CAIMRTGLGGEQYF	TGTGCCATCATGCGGACGGGTCTAGGGGGCGAGCAGTACTTC
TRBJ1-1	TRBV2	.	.	CASSELPGNTEAFF	TGTGCCAGCAGTGAGCTTCCGGGGAACACTGAAGCTTTCTTT
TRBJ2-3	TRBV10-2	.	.	CASTGEASGGGSTDTQYF	TGCGCCAGCACAGGGGAGGCTAGCGGTGGGGGCAGCACAGATACGCAGTATTTT
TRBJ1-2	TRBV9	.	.	CASSGRVSEDNYGYTF	TGTGCCAGCAGCGGGAGGGTGTCGGAGGATAACTATGGCTACACCTTC
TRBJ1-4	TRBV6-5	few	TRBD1	CASRFQGDEKLFF	TGTGCCAGCAGGTTCCAGGGGGATGAAAAACTGTTTTTT
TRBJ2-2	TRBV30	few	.	CAWSGRVGELFF	TGTGCCTGGAGCGGCAGGGTCGGGGAGCTGTTTTTT
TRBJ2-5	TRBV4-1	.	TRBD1	CASSRGDRVGETQYF	TGCGCCAGCAGCCGAGGGGACAGGGTGGGAGAGACCCAGTACTTC
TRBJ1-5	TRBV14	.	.	CASSQGGGSQPQHF	TGTGCCAGCAGTCAAGGAGGAGGAAGCCAGCCCCAGCATTTT
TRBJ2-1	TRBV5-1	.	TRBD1	CASSPGTESYNEQFF	TGCGCCAGCAGTCCCGGGACAGAGTCCTACAATGAGCAGTTCTTC
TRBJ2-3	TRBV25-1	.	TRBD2	CASSETSGASRGTDTQYF	TGTGCCAGCAGTGAGACTAGCGGGGCCTCCCGCGGCACAGATACGCAGTATTTT
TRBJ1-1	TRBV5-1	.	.	CASSLSPGDIGAEAFF	TGCGCCAGCAGCTTATCACCAGGGGACATAGGGGCTGAAGCTTTCTTT
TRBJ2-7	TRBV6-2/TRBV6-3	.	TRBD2	CASSLLAGYEQYF	TGTGCCAGCAGCTTACTAGCGGGGTACGAGCAGTACTTC
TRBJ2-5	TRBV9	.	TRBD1	CASSLTGSSKETQYF	TGTGCCAGCAGTCTGACAGGGTCAAGCAAAGAGACCCAGTACTTC
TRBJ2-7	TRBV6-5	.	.	CASSTGDSSYEQYF	TGTGCCAGCAGTACGGGGGACAGTTCCTACGAGCAGTACTTC
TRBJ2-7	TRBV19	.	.	CASSLTGSGGYEQYF	TGTGCCAGTAGTCTAACAGGGTCGGGCGGCTACGAGCAGTACTTC
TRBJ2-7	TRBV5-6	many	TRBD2	CASHTSGAPYEQYF	TGTGCCAGCCATACTAGCGGGGCTCCCTACGAGCAGTACTTC
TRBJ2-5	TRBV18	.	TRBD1	CASSWTGGEYETQYF	TGTGCCAGCTCATGGACAGGGGGCGAGTATGAGACCCAGTACTTC
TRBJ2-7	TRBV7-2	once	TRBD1	CASSPRDRGLYEQYF	TGTGCCAGCAGCCCAAGGGACAGGGGGCTGTACGAGCAGTACTTC
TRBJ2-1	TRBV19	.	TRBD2	CASSHYSGLGAYNEQFF	TGTGCCAGTAGTCACTATAGTGGACTAGGGGCCTACAATGAGCAGTTCTTC
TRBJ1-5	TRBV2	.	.	CASGGGLGNQPQHF	TGTGCCAGCGGCGGAGGGCTTGGCAATCAGCCCCAGCATTTT
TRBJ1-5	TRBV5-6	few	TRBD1	CASSFRGSNQPQHF	TGTGCCAGCAGCTTCAGGGGGAGCAATCAGCCCCAGCATTTT
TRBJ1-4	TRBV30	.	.	CARGGVGEKLFF	TGTGCCCGGGGGGGAGTAGGCGAAAAACTGTTTTTT
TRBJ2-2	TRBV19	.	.	CASSIGGRANTGELFF	TGTGCCAGTAGTATAGGAGGGCGGGCGAACACCGGGGAGCTGTTTTTT
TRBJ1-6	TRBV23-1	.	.	CASAPADSYNSPLHF	TGCGCCAGCGCTCCAGCGGACAGTTATAATTCACCCCTCCACTTT
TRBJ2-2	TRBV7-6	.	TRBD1	CASSSDRENTGELFF	TGTGCCAGCAGCAGTGACAGGGAGAACACCGGGGAGCTGTTTTTT
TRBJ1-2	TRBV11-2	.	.	CASSLAGVNGYTF	TGTGCCAGCAGCTTAGCAGGTGTAAATGGCTACACCTTC
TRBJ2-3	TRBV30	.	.	CALGGADTQYF	TGTGCGTTGGGGGGAGCAGATACGCAGTATTTT
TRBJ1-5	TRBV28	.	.	CASQVGGRGRDQPQHF	TGTGCCAGCCAAGTAGGCGGCAGGGGAAGGGATCAGCCCCAGCATTTT
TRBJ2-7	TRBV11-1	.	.	CASSLQGSYEQYF	TGTGCCAGCAGCTTGCAGGGATCCTACGAGCAGTACTTC
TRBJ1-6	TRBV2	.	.	CASDREGSYNSPLHF	TGTGCCAGCGACAGAGAAGGGTCCTATAATTCACCCCTCCACTTT
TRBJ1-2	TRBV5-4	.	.	CASSLPTGDGYGYTF	TGTGCCAGCAGCTTGCCGACGGGGGACGGCTACGGCTACACCTTC
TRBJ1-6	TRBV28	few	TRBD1	CASRATGGSPLHF	TGTGCCAGCAGAGCAACAGGGGGCTCACCCCTCCACTTT
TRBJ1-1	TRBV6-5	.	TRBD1	CASSYLKGAGTEAFF	TGTGCCAGCAGTTACCTAAAGGGGGCTGGCACTGAAGCTTTCTTT
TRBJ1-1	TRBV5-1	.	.	CASSVGVNTEAFF	TGCGCCAGCAGCGTAGGGGTGAACACTGAAGCTTTCTTT
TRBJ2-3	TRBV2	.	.	CASESRLFADTQYF	TGTGCCAGCGAGAGTCGACTTTTCGCCGATACGCAGTATTTT
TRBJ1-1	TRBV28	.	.	CASSLNRARNTEAFF	TGTGCCAGCAGTTTGAACAGGGCTCGGAACACTGAAGCTTTCTTT
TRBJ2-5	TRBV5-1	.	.	CASSLDTGFLGETQYF	TGCGCCAGCAGCTTGGATACAGGGTTTTTAGGAGAGACCCAGTACTTC
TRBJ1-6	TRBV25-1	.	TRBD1	CASSPRGFSPLHF	TGTGCCAGCAGTCCCAGGGGGTTTTCACCCCTCCACTTT
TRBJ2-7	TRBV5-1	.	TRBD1	CASSLPPGQSFNEQYF	TGCGCCAGCAGCTTACCCCCGGGACAGAGTTTTAACGAGCAGTACTTC